The clone carrying this T cell receptor beta chain was detected only a few times. Its antigen is unknown. Germline lookup yields CDR1 MGHRA and CDR2 YSYEKL. CDR3 length equals 15 residues. V was clipped by 4 bases and J by 8 bases; unmatched bases: 8. These data are taken from a study of cytomegalovirus exposure and HLA in healthy donors. The study's findings and limits: Rare TCR sequences dominated, though some public TCRs recurred in many donors. Some V segments, TRBV6-2 and TRBV6-3 among them, were indistinguishable and were therefore excluded.

The PCR employed 60 Vbeta primers together with 13 Jbeta primers. The protocol was immunoSEQ multiplex PCR, while the TCRdb copy is restricted to in-frame clones and leaves out a portion. The data show under 200,000 clones, roughly 79% seen once. V and J are TRBV4-1 and TRBJ1-4, with TRBD1 identical over 9 bases. This sequence was found in a woman aged 40 to 49 in good health and CMV-seropositive. The sequencing sample was made of PBMCs. This CDR3 reads CASSRTGERVEKLFF. The CDR3 DNA reads as TGCGCCAGCAGCCGGACAGGGGAGAGGGTCGAAAAACTGTTTTTT.